A single TCR beta chain is shown here with its context. The CDR3 extends over 12 amino acids. V lost 8 bases, J lost 0 bases, and 5 bases lay in between. Original data processing: Counts of nucleated cells, estimated from reference gene primer amplification, were obtained. The repertoire was sequenced with immunoSEQ multiplex PCR; TCRdb's copy has only in-frame clones and lacks some. The V and J calls and the clone size are those of that table, but D and trimming were determined from the DNA. The profile shows under 250,000 clones, 89% of them singletons. These data originate in a study of blood T cell repertoires in COVID-19. Study-wide context: PBMCs, B-cell-depleted T cells, or T cells were the source of the cDNA or gDNA that made up the material.

This receptor was obtained from a man aged 60-69 years who had recovered from COVID-19. The chain has TRBV23-1 and TRBJ2-4; no clear D gene. TRBV23-1 is designated an ORF whose function remains uncertain. Sequenced input: peripheral blood. The CDR3 is CASVKAKNIQYF. CDR3 nucleotides: TGCGCCAGCGTTAAAGCCAAAAACATTCAGTACTTC.